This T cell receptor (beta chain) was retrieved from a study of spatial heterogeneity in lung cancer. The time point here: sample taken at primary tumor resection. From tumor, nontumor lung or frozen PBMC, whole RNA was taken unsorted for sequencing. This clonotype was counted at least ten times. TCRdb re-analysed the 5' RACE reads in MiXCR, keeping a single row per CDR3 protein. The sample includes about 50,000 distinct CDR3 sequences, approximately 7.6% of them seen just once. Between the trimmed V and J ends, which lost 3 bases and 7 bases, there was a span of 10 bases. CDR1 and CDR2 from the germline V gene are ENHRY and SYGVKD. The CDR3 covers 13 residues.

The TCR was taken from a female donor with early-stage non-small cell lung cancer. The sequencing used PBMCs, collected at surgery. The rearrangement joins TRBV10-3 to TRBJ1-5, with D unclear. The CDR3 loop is CAISEVENQPQHF. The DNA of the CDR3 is TGTGCCATCAGTGAAGTGGAGAACCAGCCCCAGCATTTT.